Sequencing of this T cell receptor beta chain was carried out in a study of blood T cell repertoires in COVID-19. Overall study: PBMCs, B-cell-depleted T cells, or T cells provided the cDNA or gDNA that made up the material.

Assay used: immunoSEQ multiplex PCR; TCRdb lists only in-frame clones, some missing. The sample holds about 200,000 clones, approximately 87% seen once. The V gene end was trimmed by 2 bases and the J gene end by 1 base; junction bases not matched to a gene: 2. CDR3 length equals 15 residues. Germline V gives CDR1 LGHDT, CDR2 YNNKEL (reference sequence). V and J are TRBV3-1 (or the pseudogene TRBV3-2) and TRBJ1-3, with 7 bases aligning to TRBD1. This clonotype was obtained from a woman aged 70-85 years with acute or convalescent COVID-19. The sample taken for sequencing was peripheral blood. The CDR3 sequence: CASSQSRGSGNTIYF. CDR3 coding DNA: TGTGCCAGCAGCCAATCCAGGGGGTCTGGAAACACCATATATTTT.